Listed below are T cell receptor beta chains from one sample, sequenced in a study of blood T cell repertoires in COVID-19. Libraries were prepared by immunoSEQ multiplex PCR; TCRdb keeps only in-frame clonotypes and omits some of them. The sample lists approximately 90,000 clones; around 83% were seen once. The sequencing sample was made of peripheral blood. The receptors here all came from a man aged 60 to 75 with acute or convalescent COVID-19. Each CDR3 is given with its conserved first and last residue. The order of the fields is CDR3 protein, D gene, CDR3 length, V gene. The D gene is left open where the match is weak.

cdr3_aa: CASELPGLRQYF; d_call: -; cdr3_length: 12; v_call: TRBV5-6
cdr3_aa: CASSPGGFSTGNTIYF; d_call: -; cdr3_length: 16; v_call: TRBV28
cdr3_aa: CASSLVVLPNEQFF; d_call: -; cdr3_length: 14; v_call: TRBV5-1
cdr3_aa: CASSPRGTGGTDTQYF; d_call: TRBD1; cdr3_length: 16; v_call: TRBV11-2
cdr3_aa: CASSRGGNSYEQYF; d_call: TRBD2; cdr3_length: 14; v_call: TRBV11-2
cdr3_aa: CASTGTGPSPLHF; d_call: TRBD1; cdr3_length: 13; v_call: TRBV2
cdr3_aa: CASSDPLQGTAQYF; d_call: -; cdr3_length: 14; v_call: TRBV6-1
cdr3_aa: CASSLARTGGSYNEQFF; d_call: TRBD1; cdr3_length: 17; v_call: TRBV5-1
cdr3_aa: CASSDSSGGDTQYF; d_call: TRBD2; cdr3_length: 14; v_call: TRBV6-4
cdr3_aa: CASEPGLPRSGANVLTF; d_call: TRBD2; cdr3_length: 17; v_call: TRBV19
cdr3_aa: CATIQRGRCYDHGYTF; d_call: -; cdr3_length: 16; v_call: TRBV24-1
cdr3_aa: CASSESQGTDTQYF; d_call: -; cdr3_length: 14; v_call: TRBV10-1
cdr3_aa: CASSLTRTGYTEAFF; d_call: TRBD1; cdr3_length: 15; v_call: TRBV18
cdr3_aa: CASSVEGQGWMETQYF; d_call: TRBD1; cdr3_length: 16; v_call: TRBV9
cdr3_aa: CASSLVWGGRDTQYF; d_call: -; cdr3_length: 15; v_call: TRBV7-2
cdr3_aa: CASSSTVAGEQYF; d_call: -; cdr3_length: 13; v_call: TRBV27
cdr3_aa: CATSRDLGQGKVNTEAFF; d_call: TRBD1; cdr3_length: 18; v_call: TRBV15
cdr3_aa: CASSSSTGGYNSPLHF; d_call: -; cdr3_length: 16; v_call: TRBV18
cdr3_aa: CASSRGRDTEAFF; d_call: -; cdr3_length: 13; v_call: TRBV4-3
cdr3_aa: CASSQDNFVGGRPVNEQFF; d_call: TRBD2; cdr3_length: 19; v_call: TRBV14
cdr3_aa: CASSGQEGGYTF; d_call: -; cdr3_length: 12; v_call: TRBV2
cdr3_aa: CASSQGGAGFTDTQYF; d_call: TRBD2; cdr3_length: 16; v_call: TRBV4-2
cdr3_aa: CASSFGQGPNIQYF; d_call: TRBD1; cdr3_length: 14; v_call: TRBV6-5
cdr3_aa: CASTLAGMYNEQFF; d_call: TRBD2; cdr3_length: 14; v_call: TRBV28
cdr3_aa: CASSGGGQSNQPQHF; d_call: TRBD1; cdr3_length: 15; v_call: TRBV2
cdr3_aa: CASSQERGGLTDTQYF; d_call: TRBD2; cdr3_length: 16; v_call: TRBV3-1/TRBV3-2
cdr3_aa: CASSVRGQPREKLFF; d_call: TRBD1; cdr3_length: 15; v_call: TRBV6-2/TRBV6-3
cdr3_aa: CASSRTLKETQYF; d_call: -; cdr3_length: 13; v_call: TRBV28
cdr3_aa: CAISERGGVESKIQYF; d_call: -; cdr3_length: 16; v_call: TRBV10-3
cdr3_aa: CASSKTLENSPNQPQHF; d_call: -; cdr3_length: 17; v_call: TRBV19
cdr3_aa: CASSPAGWVDTQYF; d_call: -; cdr3_length: 14; v_call: TRBV7-8
cdr3_aa: CASSTGQDNSPLHF; d_call: TRBD1; cdr3_length: 14; v_call: TRBV18
cdr3_aa: CASSAREISGANVLTF; d_call: -; cdr3_length: 16; v_call: TRBV7-9
cdr3_aa: CASSLSGGLTEAFF; d_call: -; cdr3_length: 14; v_call: TRBV7-9
cdr3_aa: CASSSRGGNQPQHF; d_call: -; cdr3_length: 14; v_call: TRBV25-1
cdr3_aa: CASSSDRGRRETQYF; d_call: TRBD1; cdr3_length: 15; v_call: TRBV7-9
cdr3_aa: CASSIGEKIEAFF; d_call: -; cdr3_length: 13; v_call: TRBV19
cdr3_aa: CASSLGFGVTEAFF; d_call: -; cdr3_length: 14; v_call: TRBV5-1
cdr3_aa: CASSTPFSNNQPQHF; d_call: -; cdr3_length: 15; v_call: TRBV19
cdr3_aa: CASSGSQGIASPLHF; d_call: -; cdr3_length: 15; v_call: TRBV5-1
cdr3_aa: CASSEAKGARQPQHF; d_call: TRBD1; cdr3_length: 15; v_call: TRBV2
cdr3_aa: CASSHTTGPWTGELFF; d_call: -; cdr3_length: 16; v_call: TRBV4-2
cdr3_aa: CASSIGTGDNTEAFF; d_call: TRBD1; cdr3_length: 15; v_call: TRBV19
cdr3_aa: CASSRGGDQETQYF; d_call: -; cdr3_length: 14; v_call: TRBV5-6
cdr3_aa: CASGSQGYNSPLHF; d_call: -; cdr3_length: 14; v_call: TRBV2
cdr3_aa: CASSQGLGTGNQPQHF; d_call: TRBD1; cdr3_length: 16; v_call: TRBV4-1
cdr3_aa: CASSQVEGGNSPLHF; d_call: -; cdr3_length: 15; v_call: TRBV3-1/TRBV3-2
cdr3_aa: CASSLVALGGEQFF; d_call: -; cdr3_length: 14; v_call: TRBV7-9
cdr3_aa: CASSQVKPGGRTEAFF; d_call: TRBD1; cdr3_length: 16; v_call: TRBV3-1/TRBV3-2
cdr3_aa: CASSLTGAYEQYF; d_call: TRBD1; cdr3_length: 13; v_call: TRBV28
cdr3_aa: CATSGPINTEAFF; d_call: -; cdr3_length: 13; v_call: TRBV28
cdr3_aa: CASMRGDGFFSPLHF; d_call: -; cdr3_length: 15; v_call: TRBV6-5
cdr3_aa: CASSEDRGFSRAFF; d_call: TRBD1; cdr3_length: 14; v_call: TRBV9